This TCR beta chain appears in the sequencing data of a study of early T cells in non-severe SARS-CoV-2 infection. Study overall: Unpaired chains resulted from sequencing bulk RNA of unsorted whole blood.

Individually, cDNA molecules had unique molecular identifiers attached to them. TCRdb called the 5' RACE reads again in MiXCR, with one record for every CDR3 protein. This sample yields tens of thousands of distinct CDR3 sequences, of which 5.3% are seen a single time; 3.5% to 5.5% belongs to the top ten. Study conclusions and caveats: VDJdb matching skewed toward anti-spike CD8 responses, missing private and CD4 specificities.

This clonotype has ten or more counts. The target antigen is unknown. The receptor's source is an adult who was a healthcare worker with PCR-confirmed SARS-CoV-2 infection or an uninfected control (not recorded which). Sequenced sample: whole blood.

The CDR3 sequence: CATETYTSGNTEAFF. The CDR3 DNA follows: TGTGCCACGGAGACTTACACCTCCGGGAACACTGAAGCTTTCTTT. The rearrangement joins TRBV7-9 to TRBJ1-1, with D hard to call. The CDR3 consists of 15 residues. Trimming stripped 10 bases from V and 1 base from J, with 19 bases between. Germline CDR1 and CDR2: SEHNR and FQNEAQ (reference sequence).